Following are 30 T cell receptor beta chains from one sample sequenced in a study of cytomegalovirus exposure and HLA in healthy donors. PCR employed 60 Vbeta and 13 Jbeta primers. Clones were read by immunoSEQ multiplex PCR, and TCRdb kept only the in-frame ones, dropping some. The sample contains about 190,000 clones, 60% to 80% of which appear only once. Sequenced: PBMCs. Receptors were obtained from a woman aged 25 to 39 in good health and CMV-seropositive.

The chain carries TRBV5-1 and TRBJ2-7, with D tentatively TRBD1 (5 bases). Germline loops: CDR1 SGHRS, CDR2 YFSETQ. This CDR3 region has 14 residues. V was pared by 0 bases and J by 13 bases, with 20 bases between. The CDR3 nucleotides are TGCGCCAGCAGCTTGGTACCGGACACAACCTCTTTATACTTC. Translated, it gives CASSLVPDTTSLYF.

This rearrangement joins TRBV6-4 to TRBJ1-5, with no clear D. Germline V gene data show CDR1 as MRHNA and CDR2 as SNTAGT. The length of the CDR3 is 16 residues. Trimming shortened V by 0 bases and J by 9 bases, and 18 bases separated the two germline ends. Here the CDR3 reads CASSDSADWQLGPQHF. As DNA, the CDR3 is TGTGCCAGCAGTGACTCTGCCGACTGGCAGCTTGGGCCCCAGCATTTT.

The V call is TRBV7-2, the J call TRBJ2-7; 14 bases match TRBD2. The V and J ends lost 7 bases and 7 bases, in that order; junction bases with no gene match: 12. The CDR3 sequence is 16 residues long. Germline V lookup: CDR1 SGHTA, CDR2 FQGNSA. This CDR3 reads CASTNDGLAGGSEQYF. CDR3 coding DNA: TGTGCCAGCACCAACGATGGACTAGCGGGGGGAAGTGAGCAGTACTTC.

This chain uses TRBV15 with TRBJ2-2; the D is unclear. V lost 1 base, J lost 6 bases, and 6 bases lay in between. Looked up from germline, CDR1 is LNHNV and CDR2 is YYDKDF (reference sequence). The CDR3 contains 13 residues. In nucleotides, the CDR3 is TGTGCCACCAGCAGAGTTTCGTCCGGGGAGCTGTTTTTT. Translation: CATSRVSSGELFF.

CDR3 loop: CASSLVIGGDYEQYF. The CDR3 nucleotides are TGTGCCAGCAGCTTAGTAATCGGGGGGGACTACGAGCAGTACTTC. V gene TRBV7-2 combines with J gene TRBJ2-7; the match to TRBD2 covers 8 bases. Germline values: CDR1 SGHTA, CDR2 FQGNSA. The V and J ends lost 1 base and 3 bases, in that order; junction bases with no gene match: 5. This CDR3 has 15 residues.

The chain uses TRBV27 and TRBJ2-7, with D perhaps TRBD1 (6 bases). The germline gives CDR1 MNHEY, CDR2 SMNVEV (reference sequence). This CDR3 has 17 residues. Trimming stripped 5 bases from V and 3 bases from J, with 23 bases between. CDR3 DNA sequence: TGTGCCAGCAGTATATTTAGGAAGGGACACCCACACTACGAGCAGTACTTC. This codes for CASSIFRKGHPHYEQYF.

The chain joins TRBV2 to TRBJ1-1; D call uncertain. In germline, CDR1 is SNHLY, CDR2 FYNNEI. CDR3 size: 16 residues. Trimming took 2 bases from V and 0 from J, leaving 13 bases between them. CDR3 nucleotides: TGTGCCAGCAGTGAACAATTGATCTATTTGAACACTGAAGCTTTCTTT. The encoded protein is CASSEQLIYLNTEAFF.

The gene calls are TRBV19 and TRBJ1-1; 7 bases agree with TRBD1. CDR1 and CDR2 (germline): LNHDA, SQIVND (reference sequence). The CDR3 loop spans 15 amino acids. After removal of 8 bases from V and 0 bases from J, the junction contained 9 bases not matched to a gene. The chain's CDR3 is CASRMGQKMNTEAFF. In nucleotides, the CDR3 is TGTGCCAGTCGGATGGGACAGAAGATGAACACTGAAGCTTTCTTT.

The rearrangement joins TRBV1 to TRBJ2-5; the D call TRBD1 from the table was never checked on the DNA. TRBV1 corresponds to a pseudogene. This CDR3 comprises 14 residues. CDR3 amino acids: CTSSQTGIGETQYF. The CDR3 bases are TGCACCAGCAGCCAGACAGGGATTGGTGAGACCCAGTACTTC.

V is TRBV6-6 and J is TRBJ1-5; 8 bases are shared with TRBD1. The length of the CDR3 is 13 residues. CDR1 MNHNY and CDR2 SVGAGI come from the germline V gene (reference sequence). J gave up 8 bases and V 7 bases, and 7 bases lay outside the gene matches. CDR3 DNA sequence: TGTGCCAGCAAAGGACAGGGTCGGGAGCCCCAGCATTTT. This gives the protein CASKGQGREPQHF.

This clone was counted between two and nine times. CDR3: CASSLALAGPFTDTQYF. The DNA of the CDR3 is TGTGCCAGCAGCTTAGCCCTAGCGGGGCCTTTCACAGATACGCAGTATTTT. The chain recombines TRBV7-8 with TRBJ2-3, with 9 bases identical to TRBD2. J gave up 2 bases and V 0 bases, and 6 bases lay outside the gene matches. Germline-derived CDR1 and CDR2 are SGHVS and FQNEAQ. The CDR3 is 17 residues long.

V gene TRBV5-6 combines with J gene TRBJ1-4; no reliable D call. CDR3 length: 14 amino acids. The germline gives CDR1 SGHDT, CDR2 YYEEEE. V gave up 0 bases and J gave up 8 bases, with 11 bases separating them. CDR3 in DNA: TGTGCCAGCAGCTTGGATCCGGGGAGCGAAAAACTGTTTTTT. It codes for CASSLDPGSEKLFF.

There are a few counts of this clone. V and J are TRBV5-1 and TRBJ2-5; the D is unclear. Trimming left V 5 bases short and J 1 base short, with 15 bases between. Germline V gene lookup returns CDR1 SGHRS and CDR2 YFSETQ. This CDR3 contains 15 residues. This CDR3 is CASRGSSRIQETQYF. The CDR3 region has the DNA TGCGCCAGCAGAGGAAGTAGCCGAATCCAAGAGACCCAGTACTTC.

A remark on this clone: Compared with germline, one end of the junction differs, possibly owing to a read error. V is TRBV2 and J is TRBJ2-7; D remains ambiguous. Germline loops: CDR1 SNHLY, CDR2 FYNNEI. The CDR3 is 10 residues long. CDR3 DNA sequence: TGTGCCAGCAGTGGCCAGGTTGAGATCTTC. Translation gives CASSGQVEIF.

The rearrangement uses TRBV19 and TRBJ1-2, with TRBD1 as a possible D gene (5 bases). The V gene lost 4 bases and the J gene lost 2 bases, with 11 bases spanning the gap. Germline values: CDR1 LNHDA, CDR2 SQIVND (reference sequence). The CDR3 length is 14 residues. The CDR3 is CASSTQDSNYGYTF. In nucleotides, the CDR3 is TGTGCCAGTAGTACCCAAGACAGCAACTATGGCTACACCTTC. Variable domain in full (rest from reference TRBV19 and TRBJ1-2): DGGITQSPKYLFRKEGQNVTLSCEQNLNHDAMYWYRQDPGQGLRLIYYSQIVNDFQKGDIAEGYSVSREKKESFPLTVTSAQKNPTAFYLCASSTQDSNYGYTFGSGTRLTVV.

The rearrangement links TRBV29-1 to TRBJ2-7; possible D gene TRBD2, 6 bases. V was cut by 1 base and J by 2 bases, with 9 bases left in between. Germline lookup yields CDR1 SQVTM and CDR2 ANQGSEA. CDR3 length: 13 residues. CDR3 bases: TGCAGCGTTGAAGGGGGGAGGCCCTACGAGCAGTACTTC. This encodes CSVEGGRPYEQYF.

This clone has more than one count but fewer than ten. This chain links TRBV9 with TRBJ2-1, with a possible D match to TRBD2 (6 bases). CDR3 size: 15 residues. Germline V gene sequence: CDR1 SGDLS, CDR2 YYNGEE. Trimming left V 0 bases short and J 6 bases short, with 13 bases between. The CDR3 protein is CASSVEGGNINEQFF. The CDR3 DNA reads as TGTGCCAGCAGCGTAGAGGGCGGGAATATCAATGAGCAGTTCTTC.

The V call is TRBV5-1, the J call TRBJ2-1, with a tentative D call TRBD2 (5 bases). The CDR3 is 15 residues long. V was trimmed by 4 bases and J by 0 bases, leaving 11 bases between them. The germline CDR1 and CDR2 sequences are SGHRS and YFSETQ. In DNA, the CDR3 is TGCGCCAGCAGCACCCTAGACTACTCCTACAATGAGCAGTTCTTC. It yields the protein CASSTLDYSYNEQFF.

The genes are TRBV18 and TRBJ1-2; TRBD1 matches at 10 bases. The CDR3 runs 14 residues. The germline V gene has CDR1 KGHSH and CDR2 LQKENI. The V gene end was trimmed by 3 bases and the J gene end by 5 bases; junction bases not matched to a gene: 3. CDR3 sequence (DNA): TGTGCCAGCTCACCTTCGGGACAGGGGTATGGCTACACCTTC. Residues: CASSPSGQGYGYTF.

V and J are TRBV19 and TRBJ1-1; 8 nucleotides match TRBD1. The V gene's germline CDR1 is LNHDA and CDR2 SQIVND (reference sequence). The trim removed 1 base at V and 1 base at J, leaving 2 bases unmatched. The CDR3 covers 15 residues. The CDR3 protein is CASSIGTGWNTEAFF. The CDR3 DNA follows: TGTGCCAGTAGTATAGGGACAGGGTGGAACACTGAAGCTTTCTTT.

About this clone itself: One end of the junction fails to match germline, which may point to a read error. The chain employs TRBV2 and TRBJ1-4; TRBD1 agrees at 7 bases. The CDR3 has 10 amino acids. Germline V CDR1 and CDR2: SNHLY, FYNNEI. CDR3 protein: CASGDRELFF. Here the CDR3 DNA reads TGTGCCAGCGGTGACAGGGAACTGTTTTTT.

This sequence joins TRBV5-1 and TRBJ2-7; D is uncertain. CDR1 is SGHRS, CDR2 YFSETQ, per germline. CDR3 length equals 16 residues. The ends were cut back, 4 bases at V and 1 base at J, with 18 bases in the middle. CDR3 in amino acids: CASSRLVGPRSYEQYF. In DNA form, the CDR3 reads TGCGCCAGCAGCCGCCTCGTGGGCCCGAGATCCTACGAGCAGTACTTC.

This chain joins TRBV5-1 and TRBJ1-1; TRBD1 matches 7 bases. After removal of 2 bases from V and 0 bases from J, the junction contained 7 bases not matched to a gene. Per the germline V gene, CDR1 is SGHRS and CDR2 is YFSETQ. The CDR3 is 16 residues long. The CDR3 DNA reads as TGCGCCAGCAGCTTCGCCACGACAGGGCTGAACACTGAAGCTTTCTTT. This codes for CASSFATTGLNTEAFF.

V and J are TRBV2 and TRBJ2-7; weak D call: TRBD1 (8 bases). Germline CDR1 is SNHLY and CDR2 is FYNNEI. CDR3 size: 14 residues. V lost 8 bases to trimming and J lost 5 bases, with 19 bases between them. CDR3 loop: CASWGGDRSHEQYF. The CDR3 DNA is TGTGCCAGCTGGGGGGGGGACAGGTCGCACGAGCAGTACTTC.

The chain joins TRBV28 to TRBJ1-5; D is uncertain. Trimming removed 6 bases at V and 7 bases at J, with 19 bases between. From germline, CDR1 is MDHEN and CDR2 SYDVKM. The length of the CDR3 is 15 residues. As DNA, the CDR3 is TGTGCCAGCAGACCACCCGGAGGCGGACGGCAGCCCCAGCATTTT. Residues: CASRPPGGGRQPQHF.

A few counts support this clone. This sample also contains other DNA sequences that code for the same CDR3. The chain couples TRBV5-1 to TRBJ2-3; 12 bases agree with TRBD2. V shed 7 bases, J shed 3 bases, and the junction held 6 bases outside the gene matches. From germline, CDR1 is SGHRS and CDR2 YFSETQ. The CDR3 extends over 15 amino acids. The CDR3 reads CASSPTSGRTDTQYF. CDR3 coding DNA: TGCGCCAGCTCCCCAACTAGCGGGAGGACAGATACGCAGTATTTT.

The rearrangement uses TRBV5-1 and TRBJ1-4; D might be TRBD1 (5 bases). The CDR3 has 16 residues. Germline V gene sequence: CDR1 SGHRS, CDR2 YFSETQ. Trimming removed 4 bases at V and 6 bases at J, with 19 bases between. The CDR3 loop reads CASSRGREGRHEKLFF. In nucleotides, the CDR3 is TGCGCCAGCAGCCGGGGGAGGGAAGGGAGACATGAAAAACTGTTTTTT.

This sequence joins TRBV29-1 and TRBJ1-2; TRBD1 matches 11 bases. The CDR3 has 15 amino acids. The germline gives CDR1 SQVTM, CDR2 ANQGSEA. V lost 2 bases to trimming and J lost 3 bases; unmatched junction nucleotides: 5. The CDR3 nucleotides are TGCAGCGTTGAAACGGGACAGGGGGAGGACTATGGCTACACCTTC. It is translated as CSVETGQGEDYGYTF.

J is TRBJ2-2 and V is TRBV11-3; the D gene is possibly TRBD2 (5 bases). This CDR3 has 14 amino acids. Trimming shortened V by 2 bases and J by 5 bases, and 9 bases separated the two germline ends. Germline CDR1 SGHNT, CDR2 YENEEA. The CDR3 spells CASSLTGKTGELFF. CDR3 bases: TGTGCCAGCAGCTTAACCGGGAAGACCGGGGAGCTGTTTTTT.

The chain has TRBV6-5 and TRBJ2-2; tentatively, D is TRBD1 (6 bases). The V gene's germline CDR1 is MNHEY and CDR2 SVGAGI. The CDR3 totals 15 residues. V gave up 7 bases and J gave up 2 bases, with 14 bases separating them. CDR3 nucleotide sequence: TGTGCCAGCACACTCCGGGACACCAACACCGGGGAGCTGTTTTTT. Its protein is CASTLRDTNTGELFF.